What follows is one TCR beta chain and its context. Which antigen it targets is not known. Per-base quality was not reported, and no clone a single base away is much larger than it. This sample is part of a study of T cell responses to AZD1222 COVID-19 vaccine (dated by TCRdb to 2020 to 2022). For the study in its entirety: A total of 240 or so trial participants underwent TCR sequencing, of whom under 220 had received two doses of AZD1222 and about 25 had received two doses of the MenACWY control vaccine. Enrollment into the trials was organized by age into subgroups of 18-55, 56-69 and 70-plus years, and those subgroups contained about 160, 30 and 59 TCR-sequenced participants, respectively.

The CDR3 regions of human TCRbeta chains were subjected to immunosequencing. As for the authors' bioinformatics: TCRs in the repertoires were matched against a reference library of SARS-CoV-2-specific TCRs that had been generated with the MIRA antigen-specificity platform. Breadth meant the fraction of unique TCRs that were SARS-CoV-2-associated, whereas depth meant the fraction of total T cells that were SARS-CoV-2-associated. Using the MIRA data, every spike-specific TCR was mapped to the spike region that the TCR reacted to and assigned to either a CD4 or a CD8 class. Log10-transformed breadth and depth values were compared by one-way ANOVA with Sidak's multiple comparisons tests. What TCRdb holds here is the immuneACCESS table cut down to in-frame rearrangements. Part of the clones is not present; checked against another copy, under half of the missing clones reflect an unresolved V gene, and the others are unexplained. V, J and clone size were drawn from that table, and D and trimming were deduced from the DNA. This sample lists about 180,000 clones; roughly 93% were detected once. Of the sample, around 0.93% is held by the ten largest clones.

Broader findings and caveats from the paper: The 56-69-year group was small, and its depth increase did not reach significance, likely because of low power. The vaccine-associated CD4 TCRs covered the entire spike protein, and the dominant responses fell in regions 160-218 and 743-854. Reportedly, almost half of the unique spike-specific TCRs recognized epitopes lying outside the regions that are mutated in the B.1.351 and B.1.1.7 variants. No day 14 peak-response samples were available, so repertoires were characterized only after the peak T cell response. Most participants were white British and females outnumbered males, and the authors suggested that clonal diversity may have been underestimated. After two AZD1222 doses, spike-specific TCR breadth and depth were significantly higher than at day 0 and than in MenACWY recipients. Conclusions about previously exposed vaccinees are limited because only 5 or 6 AZD1222 recipients were SARS-CoV-2 seropositive at baseline.

The junction shows trimming of 4 bases on V and 1 base on J, plus 11 bases between the germline ends. CDR1 and CDR2 (SGHRS, YFSETQ) derive from the germline V gene. The CDR3 spans 14 residues, from the cysteine through the phenylalanine. Only CDR3 DNA is held: 42 bases, read in frame from base 1. In the paper's terms, the time point label means: about 28 days (+/-7) after the second vaccine dose. Reading the label with the study, this specimen's treatment or condition is: meningococcal conjugate vaccine given as trial control. Vaccinee samples were obtained from the UK trials COV001 and COV002, which included a single-blind randomized controlled phase 2/3 trial of AZD1222 (ChAdOx1 nCoV-19) in healthy adults. For TCRbeta chain sequencing, PBMC samples were collected from trial participants at day 0 and at day 28 after the second dose.

The clonotype originates from an adult who received the MenACWY meningococcal vaccine as a control. The V gene is TRBV5-1 and the J gene is TRBJ2-5; TRBD2 could be the D gene, as 6 bases match. Specimen: peripheral blood, collected 28 days after the second dose of the MenACWY control vaccine. Here is the DNA: TGCGCCAGCAGCCCCGGGACTGGCCAAGAGACCCAGTACTTC. It codes for CASSPGTGQETQYF.